This T cell receptor beta chain was recovered during a study of Graves' ophthalmopathy and Graves' hyperthyroidism (dated by TCRdb to between 2017 and 2018). Context from the whole study: Peripheral blood was collected before any treatment was given, at the time of initial diagnosis. TCR beta repertoire signatures were used to distinguish Graves' ophthalmopathy from Graves' hyperthyroidism and to predict progression to ophthalmopathy. In total, approximately 130 blood samples were TCR-sequenced: fewer than 50 ophthalmopathy, 75 hyperthyroidism and approximately 17 hyperthyroidism-to-ophthalmopathy patients. To explore V-J signatures that separate ophthalmopathy from hyperthyroidism, a discovery set of fewer than 110 patients was enrolled, consisting of about 43 with ophthalmopathy and 57 with stable hyperthyroidism. An independent validation cohort was composed of roughly 19 hyperthyroidism patients and over 15 patients who later progressed from hyperthyroidism to ophthalmopathy. T-cell repertoires of thyroid tissue and blood were compared in about 6 hyperthyroidism patients. After sampling, hyperthyroidism patients received methimazole starting at 30 mg daily, and ophthalmopathy patients received high-dose intravenous methylprednisolone. The 100 discovery patients were randomly split 7:3 into training and test sets. Summary of the overall study and its limitations: No statistical method was used to set the sample size in advance, and the investigators knew which group each participant was assigned to. In validation, the model predicted ophthalmopathy progression with about 64% sensitivity and 72.22% specificity; roughly 11 predicted patients were CT-confirmed with GO in a median of approximately 6.5 months. Most expanded thyroid clonotypes with frequency above 0.001 were also detected in blood, suggesting blood repertoires may reflect the thyroid immune response. Ophthalmopathy was separated from stable hyperthyroidism by the 13-signature model with just under 90% sensitivity and roughly 82% specificity in cross-validation and with 80%/75% in the test set.

The germline V and J ends show losses of 5 bases and 3 bases respectively, and no gene match explains 5 bases of the junction. Measured from the cysteine to the phenylalanine, the CDR3 is 16 residues long. Kept here is only the CDR3 DNA, which spans 48 bases and is read in frame from base 1. Reading the germline V gene gives CDR1 MNHEY and CDR2 SVGEGT. This clonotype showed up many times. What antigen it recognizes has not been identified. One base away there is no much larger clone; base qualities are not given. Patients with ophthalmopathy had moderately to severely active disease, with a Clinical Activity Score of 3 or more, a NOSPECS grade of 4 or more, and a disease duration of less than 3 months. Patients with other autoimmune diseases, uncontrolled infections, pregnancy or lactation were excluded. Diagnosis relied on clinical symptoms, serum thyroxine, TRAb, thyroid ultrasound and orbital computed tomography. PBMCs were isolated from approximately 10 ml of fresh peripheral blood by Ficoll-Paque density gradient centrifugation. Total RNA was extracted using Trizol reagent, and RNA quality was checked on an Agilent 2100 Bioanalyzer.

For repertoire sequencing, the TCR beta CDR3 regions were amplified from RNA transcripts. HTBI primers and the Qiagen OneStep RT-PCR kit were used in a first-round RT-PCR, which was followed by a second-round multiplex PCR, size selection and purification. Libraries were sequenced paired-end with 100 bp reads on an Illumina HiSeq2000. In the paper's pipeline: Reads were processed with SOAPnuke, discarding reads with adapters, uncalled bases, mean Phred below 15, or no exact constant-primer or identifier match. High-quality paired reads were merged with COPE v1.2.5. Each unique nucleotide sequence was treated as a clonotype, and MiTCR v1.1 was used to align the clonotypes to the IMGT TRB V, D and J references. The analysis was limited to V-J combinations with a frequency above 0.0001, which together covered 99.2% of repertoires. A TCR clonal expansion and chaos score per V-J combination was defined as the ratio of F50 clonal expansion to chaos observed in the TCRdist matrix. Welch's t-statistics and random forest were used to narrow the features down to 10 to 15 V-J combinations, which were then fed into a naive Bayes classifier. Thyroid-blood repertoire similarity was quantified with the Morisita-Horn index. TCRdb passed the public sequencing reads through fastp at Q25 and MiXCR, retaining productive beta sequences. CDR3 protein sequences are deduplicated, and each keeps its most common genes and DNA. The V and J calls reflect TCRdb's pipeline rather than the authors' work. The sample data list some 170,000 distinct CDR3 sequences, and 39% of these were observed just once. Around 8.9% of the sample lies in the top ten.

Sequences were obtained from peripheral blood. This TCR derives from a man younger than 40 with Graves' ophthalmopathy. Donor details come from another sample of the same person, matched by shared clones. The chain was built from TRBV6-2 or TRBV6-3 and TRBJ2-2; 11 nucleotides in the junction match TRBD2. The CDR3 in this case is CASSLLAGVYTGELFF. In nucleotide form, the sequence is TGTGCCAGCAGTCTACTAGCGGGAGTTTACACCGGGGAGCTGTTTTTT.